This TCR beta chain was found in a study of cytomegalovirus exposure and HLA in healthy donors. Whole-study results and caveats: A missense variant in DCLRE1C was later tied to TCR beta V- and J-gene trimming. By a later analysis, the bulk of CMV-associated TCR beta chains appeared HLA-restricted.

The PCR had 60 Vbeta and 13 Jbeta primers. The repertoire was sequenced with immunoSEQ multiplex PCR; TCRdb's copy has only in-frame clones and lacks some. The sample includes approximately 190,000 clones, roughly 90% seen only once; the top ten take 1% to 1.4%. The ends were cut back, 1 base at V and 6 bases at J, with 9 bases in the middle. CDR1 is SGHAT and CDR2 is FQNNGV in the germline V gene. The CDR3 is made up of 14 amino acids. In the case of this clone: Its antigen remains unidentified.

The rearrangement uses TRBV11-2 and TRBJ2-2; possibly TRBD1 for D (5 bases). The clonotype was recovered from a boy between 2 and 10 years old in good health and CMV-seronegative. Specimen: PBMCs. The CDR3 DNA is TGTGCCAGCAGCTTAGCAGGGAATGCCGGGGAGCTGTTTTTT. Protein: CASSLAGNAGELFF.